Below, 13 T cell receptor beta chains from the same sample are listed, as sequenced in a study of T cells in Graves' hyperthyroidism and ophthalmopathy. TCR beta CDR3 sequences were amplified from RNA transcripts. The HTBI primer set served for first-round RT-PCR of the TCR CDR3. TCRdb analysed the multiplex PCR reads with MiXCR anew, one entry per CDR3 protein. Seen here are approximately 590,000 distinct CDR3 sequences, 15% to 19% observed once, and the top ten hold roughly 6.6%. The sequenced material came from blood. These receptors originate from a woman in her 30s with Graves' hyperthyroidism.

This clonotype has at least ten counts. V gene TRBV5-1 combines with J gene TRBJ1-5; D call uncertain. CDR3 length: 13 amino acids. The germline V and J ends were trimmed by 4 bases and 10 bases, with 15 bases remaining between them. Germline CDR1 and CDR2: SGHRS and YFSETQ. The CDR3 bases are TGCGCCAGCAGCCCCGACGGCACGGGACCCCAGCATTTT. Translation gives CASSPDGTGPQHF.

The chain uses TRBV19 and TRBJ1-5, with D possibly being TRBD1 (5 bases). Germline CDR1 reads LNHDA; CDR2 reads SQIVND (reference sequence). V lost 3 bases and J lost 6, with 12 bases in between. The CDR3 has 14 amino acids. Written as DNA, the CDR3 is TGTGCCAGTAGTATGTTAGGGGCGACTCAGCCCCAGCATTTT. It codes for CASSMLGATQPQHF.

Only a few counts were recorded for this clonotype. Sequence at one end of the junction differs from germline and may be a read error. The gene calls are TRBV5-1 and TRBJ1-1, with no clear D. Germline values: CDR1 SGHRS, CDR2 YFSETQ. The CDR3 runs 13 residues. This chain's CDR3 is CASSLDRNAEAFF. CDR3 DNA: TGCGCCAGCAGCTTGGATAGGAACGCTGAAGCTTTCTTT.

The V call is TRBV7-9, the J call TRBJ1-2, with 9 bases lining up with TRBD1. With V trimmed by 4 bases and J by 7 bases, 10 bases remained unmatched. From germline, CDR1 is SEHNR and CDR2 FQNEAQ (reference sequence). The length of the CDR3 is 15 residues. As DNA, the CDR3 is TGTGCCAGCAGCTCGGGGACAGGGCGACGGTCTGGCTACACCTTC. Encoded protein: CASSSGTGRRSGYTF. The whole variable domain, filled in from reference TRBV7-9 and TRBJ1-2, reads DTGVSQNPRHKITKRGQNVTFRCDPISEHNRLYWYRQTLGQGPEFLTYFQNEAQLEKSRLLSDRFSAERPKGSFSTLEIQRTEQGDSAMYLCASSSGTGRRSGYTFGSGTRLTVV.

This chain connects TRBV10-1 to TRBJ1-1, with 7 bases fitting TRBD1. The V and J ends lost 4 bases and 2 bases, in that order; junction bases with no gene match: 7. CDR1 and CDR2 from the germline V gene are WNHNN and SYGVQD (reference sequence). This CDR3 spans 15 amino acids. In DNA, the CDR3 is TGCGCCAGCAGTGGACACAGGGGACCTAACACTGAAGCTTTCTTT. This translates into CASSGHRGPNTEAFF.

The table lists this clonotype with many counts. V usage is TRBV28 and J usage is TRBJ2-3; TRBD2 matches 8 bases. V shed 2 bases, J shed 2 bases, and the junction held 9 bases outside the gene matches. The germline V gene encodes CDR1 MDHEN and CDR2 SYDVKM. The CDR3 spans 17 residues. The CDR3 DNA follows: TGTGCCAGCAGTTTAGATCTAGCGGGTCCAAACACAGATACGCAGTATTTT. Translation: CASSLDLAGPNTDTQYF.

This clonotype was counted ten times or more. This chain joins TRBV7-9 and TRBJ2-7; D not resolved. The V end lost 3 bases, the J end lost 2 bases, and 8 bases lay between the germline ends. The CDR3 runs 13 residues. The germline CDR1 and CDR2 sequences are SEHNR and FQNEAQ (reference sequence). The CDR3 here is CASSFTQAYEQYF. CDR3 coding DNA: TGTGCCAGCAGCTTTACTCAAGCCTACGAGCAGTACTTC.

This clonotype was found a few times. The CDR3 DNA sequence: TGTGCCAGCAGCGTAGACGGGGGTGGCAATCAGCCCCAGCATTTT. It translates to CASSVDGGGNQPQHF. The chain links TRBV9 to TRBJ1-5; possibly TRBD1 for D (5 bases). With 0 bases removed from V and 2 bases from J, the gap between germline ends came to 9 bases. The CDR3 consists of 15 residues. Germline CDR1 is SGDLS and CDR2 is YYNGEE.

The sample holds a few counts of this clonotype. The chain is built from TRBV19 and TRBJ2-1, with TRBD2 matching over 8 bases. The germline CDR1 and CDR2 sequences are LNHDA and SQIVND (reference sequence). The CDR3 is made up of 13 amino acids. Unmatched junction bases numbered 3, after V lost 4 bases and J lost 7 bases. This CDR3 reads CASSTSGPNEQFF. DNA of the CDR3: TGTGCCAGTAGTACTAGCGGGCCTAATGAGCAGTTCTTC.

A few counts support this clonotype. The rearrangement joins TRBV27 to TRBJ1-2, with 7 bases matching TRBD1. The germline gives CDR1 MNHEY, CDR2 SMNVEV (reference sequence). This CDR3 comprises 15 residues. The V segment lost 7 bases and the J segment 6 bases; nucleotides outside the gene matches: 14. CDR3 in amino acids: CASTQMAGQIDGYTF. CDR3 DNA sequence: TGTGCCAGCACCCAAATGGCGGGACAGATCGATGGCTACACCTTC.

CDR3 in DNA: TGTGCCAGCACTTACAGGGGTCGCCAGTTCTATGGCTACACCTTC. This gives the protein CASTYRGRQFYGYTF. The chain links TRBV6-1 to TRBJ1-2; 7 bases match TRBD1. J was trimmed by 4 bases and V by 7 bases; bases with no gene match: 12. Germline V gene sequence: CDR1 MNHNS, CDR2 SASEGT. The CDR3 spans 15 residues.

This clonotype appeared many times. The rearrangement links TRBV7-2 to TRBJ2-1; TRBD2 might be the D (6 bases). The CDR3 length is 11 residues. Germline V gene lookup returns CDR1 SGHTA and CDR2 FQGNSA. The V and J ends lost 8 bases and 8 bases respectively, with 10 bases between them. This CDR3 is CASRIADEQFF. DNA of the CDR3: TGTGCCAGCCGCATAGCGGATGAGCAGTTCTTC.

V gene TRBV12-5 combines with J gene TRBJ2-5; D is unresolved. CDR3 length: 12 residues. Germline V lookup: CDR1 LGHNT, CDR2 FRNRAP. Trimming took off 0 bases at V and 4 bases at J, with 3 bases between the two ends. CDR3 DNA: TGTGCTAGTGGTTTGGTACTAGAGACCCAGTACTTC. Translated: CASGLVLETQYF.